This TCR beta chain was captured by sequencing in a study of shared T cell receptors in the human thymus. The CDR3 runs to 16 residues. Germline trimming cut 2 bases from V and 6 bases from J; bases unmatched to any gene: 11. CDR1 is SEHNR and CDR2 is FQNEAQ in the germline V gene (reference sequence). The repertoire was sequenced with immunoSEQ multiplex PCR; TCRdb's copy has only in-frame clones and lacks some. The sample has roughly 710,000 clones; around 85% are singletons. Separately, the same data were catalogued under a study of human thymus T cells. Per that study: Healthy Finnish infants undergoing corrective surgery for congenital heart defects were the donors. During corrective heart surgery, resections were taken, and the thymus tissue came from them. Seemingly biased V and J gene usage marked thymic and blood repertoires. Related research described thymic repertoires that were highly overlapping among unrelated individuals.

This clonotype originated in a girl under two years old with a congenital heart defect. The chain joins TRBV7-9 to TRBJ1-1; 8 bases fit TRBD1. Sequenced material: thymocytes. CDR3 nucleotide sequence: TGTGCCAGCAGCTTAAAAGGCCGAGACAGGGGCTCTGAAGCTTTCTTT. Protein sequence: CASSLKGRDRGSEAFF.